The 24 T cell receptor beta chains listed next were all sequenced from one sample in a study of control samples from healthy donors and cancer patients. Sequencing was performed with immunoSEQ multiplex PCR; in TCRdb, only in-frame clones are kept and a portion is missing. The table records some 150,000 clones, 96% of them present only once. Sequencing was performed on blood. The source of these receptors is a woman under 40 in good health.

This chain uses TRBV5-1 with TRBJ2-7; D tentatively fits TRBD1 or TRBD2 (6 bases each). V was cut by 2 bases and J by 4 bases, with 13 bases left in between. Germline CDR1 is SGHRS and CDR2 is YFSETQ. This CDR3 is 14 amino acids long. CDR3: CASSFDGGGYEQYF. DNA of the CDR3: TGCGCCAGCAGCTTTGACGGGGGCGGGTACGAGCAGTACTTC.

The genes are TRBV11-2 and TRBJ2-1; 9 nucleotides agree with TRBD2. J lost 7 bases, V lost 3 bases, and 7 bases had no gene match. From germline, CDR1 is SGHAT and CDR2 FQNNGV. The CDR3 length is 15 residues. CDR3 protein: CASSLGLAVTNEQFF. In DNA, the CDR3 is TGTGCCAGCAGCTTGGGACTAGCCGTTACAAATGAGCAGTTCTTC.

The rearrangement uses TRBV5-4 and TRBJ1-1, with D possibly matching TRBD1 (6 bases). CDR1 SGHNT and CDR2 YYREEE come from the germline V gene (reference sequence). The V end was cut by 5 bases, the J end by 1 base, with 12 bases between. The CDR3 covers 14 residues. CDR3 nucleotides: TGTGCCAGCAGGCCCGAGGGGGGGAACACTGAAGCTTTCTTT. It codes for CASRPEGGNTEAFF.

The J gene is TRBJ1-5, the V gene TRBV27; D remains unclear. With 5 bases removed from V and 5 bases from J, the gap between germline ends came to 7 bases. Germline V gene lookup returns CDR1 MNHEY and CDR2 SMNVEV (reference sequence). The CDR3 has 12 residues. In nucleotides, the CDR3 is TGTGCCAGCAGTCACTCTGATCAGCCCCAGCATTTT. It is translated as CASSHSDQPQHF.

The chain combines TRBV18 with TRBJ1-4; D might be TRBD1 (5 bases). V lost 2 bases and J 7 bases, leaving 14 bases between the germline ends. Germline lookup yields CDR1 KGHSH and CDR2 LQKENI. The CDR3 consists of 15 residues. The DNA for the CDR3 is TGTGCCAGCTCACCAGAAGACAGCGGATTTGAAAAACTGTTTTTT. It codes for CASSPEDSGFEKLFF.

The chain carries TRBV12-3 or TRBV12-4 and TRBJ2-1; no clear D gene. V dropped 6 bases and J dropped 5 bases, with 5 bases sitting between them. The CDR3 has 11 amino acids. CDR3 loop: CASRIHNEQFF. The DNA for the CDR3 is TGTGCCAGCAGGATCCACAATGAGCAGTTCTTC.

The chain couples TRBV27 to TRBJ1-4; 8 nucleotides align to TRBD1. Germline assignment: CDR1 MNHEY and CDR2 SMNVEV (reference sequence). J was trimmed by 5 bases and V by 4 bases; bases with no gene match: 9. The CDR3 has 16 residues. CDR3 protein: CASSYRPTGVNEKLFF. The CDR3 nucleotides are TGTGCCAGCAGTTACCGTCCGACAGGGGTAAATGAAAAACTGTTTTTT.

The chain has TRBV2 and TRBJ1-6; D is ambiguous. This CDR3 is 15 amino acids long. The germline CDR1 and CDR2 sequences are SNHLY and FYNNEI. V was shortened by 7 bases and J by 0 bases, with 10 bases between the two germline ends. CDR3 in amino acids: CASKDRSSYNSPLHF. The CDR3 coding sequence is TGTGCCAGCAAGGACCGGAGCTCCTATAATTCACCCCTCCACTTT.

The rearrangement links TRBV20-1 to TRBJ2-1; perhaps TRBD1 as D (6 bases). V was clipped by 6 bases and J by 8 bases, with 11 bases between them. The CDR3 loop spans 11 amino acids. CDR1 is DFQATT and CDR2 is SNEGSKA in the germline V gene (reference sequence). In nucleotides, the CDR3 is TGCAGTGCCCCTTACAGGGATGAGCAGTTCTTC. Protein sequence: CSAPYRDEQFF.

The rearrangement uses TRBV9 and TRBJ2-3, with 10 bases fitting TRBD2. V shed 0 bases, J shed 8 bases, and the junction held 12 bases outside the gene matches. The germline V gene encodes CDR1 SGDLS and CDR2 YYNGEE. CDR3 length: 17 residues. CDR3 DNA: TGTGCCAGCAGCGTAGTAGCTAGCGGGAGAGGTCTTGGTACGCAGTATTTT. Translation: CASSVVASGRGLGTQYF.

This sequence joins TRBV18 and TRBJ2-1; TRBD1 aligns across 7 bases. V was clipped by 4 bases and J by 3 bases; unmatched bases: 3. Germline V gives CDR1 KGHSH, CDR2 LQKENI. The CDR3 consists of 14 residues. The CDR3 DNA follows: TGTGCCAGCTCACGTGGGACAGACTACAATGAGCAGTTCTTC. It is translated as CASSRGTDYNEQFF. Based on the CDR3 plus reference TRBV18 and TRBJ2-1, the full variable domain is NAGVMQNPRHLVRRRGQEARLRCSPMKGHSHVYWYRQLPEEGLKFMVYLQKENIIDESGMPKERFSAEFPKEGPSILRIQQVVRGDSAAYFCASSRGTDYNEQFFGPGTRLTVL.

The chain links TRBV4-2 to TRBJ2-6; either TRBD1 or TRBD2 may supply D (5 bases each). V lost 5 bases to trimming and J lost 4 bases, with 12 bases between them. The CDR3 is 15 residues long. Germline CDR1 reads LGHNA; CDR2 reads YNFKEQ. In DNA form, the CDR3 reads TGTGCCAGCAGCGAGGTGGGGACCGGGGCCAACGTCCTGACTTTC. Its protein is CASSEVGTGANVLTF.

This chain connects TRBV7-6 to TRBJ2-7, with TRBD2 matching 13 bases. The trim removed 5 bases at V and 8 bases at J, leaving 12 bases unmatched. The germline CDR1 and CDR2 sequences are SGHVS and FNYEAQ. The CDR3 contains 16 residues. The CDR3, as DNA: TGTGCCAGCAGCCCCGGGACTAGCGGGGAAAACCTCCAGCAGTACTTC. It encodes CASSPGTSGENLQQYF.

V and J are TRBV28 and TRBJ1-1; D call uncertain. The V and J ends lost 1 base and 6 bases respectively, with 9 bases between them. Germline V lookup: CDR1 MDHEN, CDR2 SYDVKM. The CDR3 is made up of 13 amino acids. The CDR3 loop is CASSLSRRAEAFF. CDR3 in DNA: TGTGCCAGCAGTTTATCCAGGAGGGCTGAAGCTTTCTTT.

This chain joins TRBV28 and TRBJ2-5, with TRBD2 matching over 10 bases. CDR3 length: 17 amino acids. In germline, CDR1 is MDHEN, CDR2 SYDVKM. With 6 bases clipped from V and 5 bases from J, the junction kept 15 bases outside the gene matches. In DNA form, the CDR3 reads TGTGCCAGCAGCCCCCGGCTAGCGGGAGAAGGACGTGAGACCCAGTACTTC. Amino acid sequence: CASSPRLAGEGRETQYF.

The chain is built from TRBV18 and TRBJ1-2; a possible D gene is TRBD1 (5 bases). This CDR3 contains 14 residues. Trimming cost V 3 bases and J 8 bases, with 16 bases left between them. The germline CDR1 and CDR2 sequences are KGHSH and LQKENI. The CDR3 region is CASSPGEGHPGYTF. In DNA form, the CDR3 reads TGTGCCAGCTCACCGGGGGAAGGCCACCCAGGCTACACCTTC. The full variable domain, in which reference TRBV18 and TRBJ1-2 provide the parts outside the CDR3, is NAGVMQNPRHLVRRRGQEARLRCSPMKGHSHVYWYRQLPEEGLKFMVYLQKENIIDESGMPKERFSAEFPKEGPSILRIQQVVRGDSAAYFCASSPGEGHPGYTFGSGTRLTVV.

This clone was picked up a small number of times. This chain connects TRBV6-5 to TRBJ2-1; D possibly corresponds to TRBD2 (6 bases). This CDR3 region has 15 residues. Trimming cost V 4 bases and J 0 bases, with 10 bases left between them. The germline CDR1 and CDR2 sequences are MNHEY and SVGAGI. The CDR3 sequence: CASSSGSSSYNEQFF. DNA of the CDR3: TGTGCCAGCAGTTCCGGGAGTAGCTCCTACAATGAGCAGTTCTTC.

This chain connects TRBV3-1 (or the pseudogene TRBV3-2) to TRBJ1-3, with D perhaps TRBD1 (6 bases). Trimming shortened V by 2 bases and J by 4 bases, and 15 bases separated the two germline ends. CDR1 and CDR2 (germline): LGHDT, YNNKEL (reference sequence). This CDR3 contains 16 residues. CDR3 DNA: TGTGCCAGCAGCCAACGTGGGACAACCGGGGGAAACACCATATATTTT. This sequence encodes CASSQRGTTGGNTIYF.

This chain connects TRBV2 to TRBJ2-3, with D unclear. Trimming removed 5 bases from V and 2 bases from J, with 5 bases in between. The CDR3 covers 12 residues. CDR1 is SNHLY and CDR2 is FYNNEI in the germline V gene. In DNA, the CDR3 is TGTGCCAGCAGTATGAACACAGATACGCAGTATTTT. Its protein product is CASSMNTDTQYF.

Concerning this clone itself: At one of its ends the junction is not consistent with the germline gene, which may arise from a read error. The chain joins TRBV29-1 to TRBJ2-7, with a tentative D call TRBD2 (6 bases). Looked up from germline, CDR1 is SQVTM and CDR2 is ANQGSEA. The CDR3 sequence is 12 residues long. The CDR3 loop reads CSFEGTSYEQYF. The CDR3 DNA reads as TGCAGCTTTGAGGGGACTTCGTACGAGCAGTACTTC.

J is TRBJ1-3 and V is TRBV18; the match to TRBD1 covers 8 bases. Germline lookup yields CDR1 KGHSH and CDR2 LQKENI. V was pared by 5 bases and J by 7 bases, with 4 bases of the junction left unmatched. The CDR3 is 13 amino acids. The DNA of the CDR3 is TGTGCCAGCTCATACGACAGGGGCAACACCATATATTTT. Translating it yields CASSYDRGNTIYF.

In this sample, this clone turned up once. The V call is TRBV5-5, the J call TRBJ2-7, with 12 bases identical to TRBD2. CDR3 length equals 15 residues. V lost 3 bases, J lost 4 bases, and 5 bases stayed unmatched. CDR1 is SGHKS and CDR2 is YYEKEE in the germline V gene (reference sequence). The CDR3 sequence is CASSSWTSGAYEQYF. In DNA, the CDR3 is TGTGCCAGCAGCTCCTGGACTAGCGGGGCGTACGAGCAGTACTTC.

V usage is TRBV5-4 and J usage is TRBJ2-3; no clear D gene. This CDR3 comprises 14 residues. V was clipped by 0 bases and J by 1 base, with 6 bases between them. Germline CDR1 is SGHNT and CDR2 is YYREEE (reference sequence). CDR3 nucleotide sequence: TGTGCCAGCAGCTTGGGAATACGCACAGATACGCAGTATTTT. Translating it yields CASSLGIRTDTQYF.

V is TRBV27 and J is TRBJ2-4; 12 nucleotides agree with TRBD2. CDR3 size: 16 residues. The germline V gene has CDR1 MNHEY and CDR2 SMNVEV (reference sequence). V lost 8 bases and J lost 7; bases outside the gene matches: 12. This CDR3 reads CASAVRPGLAGNIQYF. CDR3 nucleotides: TGTGCCAGCGCCGTTCGTCCCGGACTAGCGGGGAACATTCAGTACTTC.